This T cell receptor (beta chain) came from a study of blood T cell repertoires in COVID-19. Across the whole study: COVID-19 samples, acute and convalescent, were from the United States, Italy and Spain. The analysed material was cDNA or gDNA that came from T cells, B-cell-depleted T cells, or PBMCs.

Germline V gene lookup returns CDR1 LGHDT and CDR2 YNNKEL (reference sequence). CDR3 length: 21 residues. Trimming cost V 1 base and J 5 bases, with 32 bases left between them. Original methodology: Amplification from reference gene primers served as the basis for estimated nucleated cell counts. Sequenced by immunoSEQ multiplex PCR; TCRdb stores in-frame clones only, minus some. That table is the source of V, J and clone size, and D and trimming were worked out from the DNA. Among tens of thousands of clones listed, 88% were seen once. The receptor comes from a woman aged 80 or over with active or convalescent COVID-19. The sequenced sample consisted of peripheral blood. The chain recombines TRBV3-1 (or the pseudogene TRBV3-2) with TRBJ2-5, with D possibly TRBD2 on 6 matching bases. The CDR3 protein is CASSQARPSGLSRENKETQYF. The CDR3 nucleotides are TGTGCCAGCAGCCAAGCCAGGCCGTCGGGTTTGAGTCGGGAGAATAAGGAGACCCAGTACTTC.